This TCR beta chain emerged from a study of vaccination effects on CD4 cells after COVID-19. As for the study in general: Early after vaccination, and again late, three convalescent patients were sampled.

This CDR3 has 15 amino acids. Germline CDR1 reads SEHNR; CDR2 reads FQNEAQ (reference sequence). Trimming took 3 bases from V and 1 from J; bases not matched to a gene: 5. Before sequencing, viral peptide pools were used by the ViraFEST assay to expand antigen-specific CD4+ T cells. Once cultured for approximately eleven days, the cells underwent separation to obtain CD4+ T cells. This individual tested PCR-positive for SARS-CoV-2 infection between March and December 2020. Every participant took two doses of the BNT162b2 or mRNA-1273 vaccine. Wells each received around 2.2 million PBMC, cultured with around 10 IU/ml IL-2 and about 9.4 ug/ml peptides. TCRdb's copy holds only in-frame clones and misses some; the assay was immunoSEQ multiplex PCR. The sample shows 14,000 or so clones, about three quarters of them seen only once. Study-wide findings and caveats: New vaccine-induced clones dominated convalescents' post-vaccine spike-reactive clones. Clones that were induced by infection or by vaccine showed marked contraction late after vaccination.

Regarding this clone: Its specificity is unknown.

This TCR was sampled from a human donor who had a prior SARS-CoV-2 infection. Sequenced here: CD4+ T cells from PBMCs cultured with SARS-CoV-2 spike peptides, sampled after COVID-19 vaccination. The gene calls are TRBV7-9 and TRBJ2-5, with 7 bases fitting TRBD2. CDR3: CASSFNLAGQETQYF. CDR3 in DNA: TGTGCCAGCAGCTTCAATTTAGCGGGCCAAGAGACCCAGTACTTC.